This TCR beta chain was recorded in a study of beta chain features in type 1 diabetes. Findings and limits, study-wide: Moderate yet significant TCRB CDR3 shortening was seen in Type 1 diabetes patients in all four CD4+ subsets. Patients with type 1 diabetes carried fewer insertions and had more deletions at their VDJ junctions. PCR might favor shorter templates, but any such skew would affect patients and controls equally.

Per donor, one heparinised blood draw averaged approximately 120 mL. Concerning this clone itself: The antigen is unknown.

CDR1 is SGHAT, CDR2 FQNNGV, per germline. This CDR3 contains 16 residues. The V gene lost 3 bases and the J gene lost 0 bases, with 13 bases spanning the gap. The authors reverse transcribed all of the isolated RNA, so sequencing captured expressed TCRB transcripts. Assay used: immunoSEQ multiplex PCR; TCRdb lists only in-frame clones, some missing. The sample consists of some 130,000 clones, about 10% of them appearing once. The chain joins TRBV11-2 to TRBJ2-3, with D tentatively TRBD2 (7 bases). The material sequenced was central memory CD4+ T cells from blood. The receptor was isolated from a man younger than 40 with type 1 diabetes. The CDR3 bases are TGTGCCAGCAGCTTGAAGCGGGACACTAGCACAGATACGCAGTATTTT. Translating gives CASSLKRDTSTDTQYF.